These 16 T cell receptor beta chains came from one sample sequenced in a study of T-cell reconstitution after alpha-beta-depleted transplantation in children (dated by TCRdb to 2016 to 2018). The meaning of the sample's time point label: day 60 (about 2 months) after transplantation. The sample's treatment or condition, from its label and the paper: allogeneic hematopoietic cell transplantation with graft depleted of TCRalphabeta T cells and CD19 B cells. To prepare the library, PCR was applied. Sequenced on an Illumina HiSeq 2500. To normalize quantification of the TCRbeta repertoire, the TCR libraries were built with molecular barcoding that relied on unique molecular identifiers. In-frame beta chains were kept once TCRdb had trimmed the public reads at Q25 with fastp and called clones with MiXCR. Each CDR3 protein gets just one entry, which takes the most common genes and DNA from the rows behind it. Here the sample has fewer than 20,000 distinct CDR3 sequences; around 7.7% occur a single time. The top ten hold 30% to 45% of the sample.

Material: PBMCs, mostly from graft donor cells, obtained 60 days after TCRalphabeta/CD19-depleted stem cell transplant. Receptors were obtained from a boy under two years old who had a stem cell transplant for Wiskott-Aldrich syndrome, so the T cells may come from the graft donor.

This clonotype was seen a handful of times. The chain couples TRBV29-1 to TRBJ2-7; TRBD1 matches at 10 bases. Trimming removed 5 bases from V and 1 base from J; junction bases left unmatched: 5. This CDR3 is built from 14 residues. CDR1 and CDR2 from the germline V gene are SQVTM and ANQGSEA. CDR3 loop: CSVSGTGASYEQYF. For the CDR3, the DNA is TGCAGCGTTTCCGGGACAGGGGCTTCCTACGAGCAGTACTTC.

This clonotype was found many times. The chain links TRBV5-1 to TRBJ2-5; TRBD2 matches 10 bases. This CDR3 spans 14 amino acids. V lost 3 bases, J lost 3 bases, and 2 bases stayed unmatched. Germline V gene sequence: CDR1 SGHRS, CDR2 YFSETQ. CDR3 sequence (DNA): TGCGCCAGCAGCTACGGACTAGCGGAAGAGACCCAGTACTTC. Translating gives CASSYGLAEETQYF. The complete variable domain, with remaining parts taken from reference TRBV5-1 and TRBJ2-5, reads KAGVTQTPRYLIKTRGQQVTLSCSPISGHRSVSWYQQTPGQGLQFLFEYFSETQRNKGNFPGRFSGRQFSNSRSEMNVSTLELGDSALYLCASSYGLAEETQYFGPGTRLLVL.

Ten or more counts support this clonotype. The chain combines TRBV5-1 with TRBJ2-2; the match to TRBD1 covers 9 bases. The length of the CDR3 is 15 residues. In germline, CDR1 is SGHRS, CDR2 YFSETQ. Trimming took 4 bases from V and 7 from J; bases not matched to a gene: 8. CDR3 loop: CASSGRTGVGGELFF. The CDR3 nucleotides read TGCGCCAGCAGCGGACGGACAGGGGTTGGCGGGGAGCTGTTTTTT.

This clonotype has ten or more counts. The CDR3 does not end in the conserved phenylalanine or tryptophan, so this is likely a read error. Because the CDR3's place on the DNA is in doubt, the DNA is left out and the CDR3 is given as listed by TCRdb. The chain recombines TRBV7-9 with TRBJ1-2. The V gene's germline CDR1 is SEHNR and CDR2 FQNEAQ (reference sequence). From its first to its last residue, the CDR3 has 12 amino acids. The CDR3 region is CASSLYVPGLTV.

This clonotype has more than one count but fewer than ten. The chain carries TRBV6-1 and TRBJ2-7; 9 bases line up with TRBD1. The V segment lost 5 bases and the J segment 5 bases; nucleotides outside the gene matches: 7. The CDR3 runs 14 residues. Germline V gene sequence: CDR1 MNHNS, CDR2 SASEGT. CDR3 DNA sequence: TGTGCCAGCAGTAGTATGGACAGGGGCAACGAGCAGTACTTC. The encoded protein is CASSSMDRGNEQYF.

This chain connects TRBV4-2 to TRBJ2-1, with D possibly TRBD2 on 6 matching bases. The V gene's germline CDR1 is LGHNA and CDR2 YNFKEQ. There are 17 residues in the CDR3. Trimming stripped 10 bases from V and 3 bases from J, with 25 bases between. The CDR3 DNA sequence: TGTGCCATGAGCCCAGGGATCGGGAGCTCAAACTACAATGAGCAGTTCTTC. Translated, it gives CAMSPGIGSSNYNEQFF.

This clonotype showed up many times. The CDR3 is CASSLVGGAQPQHF. The CDR3 DNA is TGTGCCAGCAGCTTAGTGGGGGGGGCGCAGCCCCAGCATTTT. The genes are TRBV7-2 and TRBJ1-5, with D tentatively TRBD1 (6 bases). The CDR3 runs 14 residues. V was pared by 1 base and J by 7 bases, with 11 bases between. Germline V gene sequence: CDR1 SGHTA, CDR2 FQGNSA.

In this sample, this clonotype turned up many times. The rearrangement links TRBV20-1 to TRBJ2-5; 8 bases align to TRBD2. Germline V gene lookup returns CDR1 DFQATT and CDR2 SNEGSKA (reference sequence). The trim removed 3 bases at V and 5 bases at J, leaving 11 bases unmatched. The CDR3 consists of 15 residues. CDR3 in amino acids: CSASNVIAGWETQYF. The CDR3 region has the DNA TGCAGTGCTAGTAACGTGATAGCGGGATGGGAGACCCAGTACTTC.

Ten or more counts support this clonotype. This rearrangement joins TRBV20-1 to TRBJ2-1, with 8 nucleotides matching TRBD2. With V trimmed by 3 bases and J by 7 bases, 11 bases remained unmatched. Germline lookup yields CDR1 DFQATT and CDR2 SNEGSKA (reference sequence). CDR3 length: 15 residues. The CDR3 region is CSASIWGLGKNEQFF. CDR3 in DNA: TGCAGTGCTAGTATTTGGGGACTAGGCAAAAATGAGCAGTTCTTC.

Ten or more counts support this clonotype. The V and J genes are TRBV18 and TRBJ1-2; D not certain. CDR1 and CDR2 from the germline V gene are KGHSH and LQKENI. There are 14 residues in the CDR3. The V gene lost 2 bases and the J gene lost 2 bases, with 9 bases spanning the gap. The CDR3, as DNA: TGTGCCAGCTCACCATCAACAGCGAACTATGGCTACACCTTC. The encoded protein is CASSPSTANYGYTF.

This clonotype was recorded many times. CDR3 sequence reads: CASSVAQGPTEAFF. The CDR3, as DNA: TGTGCCAGCAGCGTAGCTCAGGGACCTACTGAAGCTTTCTTT. V usage is TRBV9 and J usage is TRBJ1-1, with D perhaps TRBD1 (5 bases). This CDR3 is 14 amino acids long. Trimming shortened V by 0 bases and J by 5 bases, and 11 bases separated the two germline ends. Germline CDR1 is SGDLS and CDR2 is YYNGEE.

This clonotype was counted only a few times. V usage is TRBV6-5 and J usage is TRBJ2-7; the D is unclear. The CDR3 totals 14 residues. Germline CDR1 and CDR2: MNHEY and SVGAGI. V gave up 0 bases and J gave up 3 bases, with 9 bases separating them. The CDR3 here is CASSYSGLIYEQYF. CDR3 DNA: TGTGCCAGCAGTTACTCCGGGCTAATCTACGAGCAGTACTTC.

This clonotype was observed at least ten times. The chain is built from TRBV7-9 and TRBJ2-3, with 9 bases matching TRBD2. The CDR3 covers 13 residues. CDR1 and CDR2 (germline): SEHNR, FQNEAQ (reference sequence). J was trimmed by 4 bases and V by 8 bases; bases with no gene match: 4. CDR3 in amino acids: CASPGLAPDTQYF. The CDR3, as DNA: TGTGCCAGCCCAGGACTAGCGCCAGATACGCAGTATTTT.

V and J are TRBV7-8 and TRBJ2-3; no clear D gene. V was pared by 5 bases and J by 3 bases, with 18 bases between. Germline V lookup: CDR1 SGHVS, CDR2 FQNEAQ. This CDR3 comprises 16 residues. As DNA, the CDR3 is TGTGCCAGCAGCAGGTTTGGAGTATATGGTACAGATACGCAGTATTTT. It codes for CASSRFGVYGTDTQYF.

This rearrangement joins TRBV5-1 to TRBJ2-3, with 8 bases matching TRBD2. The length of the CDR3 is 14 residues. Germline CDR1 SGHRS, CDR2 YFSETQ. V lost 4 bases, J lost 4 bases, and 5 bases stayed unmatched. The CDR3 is CASSPGLVPDTQYF. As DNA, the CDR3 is TGCGCCAGCAGCCCGGGACTAGTCCCAGATACGCAGTATTTT. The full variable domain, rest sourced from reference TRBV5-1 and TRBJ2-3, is KAGVTQTPRYLIKTRGQQVTLSCSPISGHRSVSWYQQTPGQGLQFLFEYFSETQRNKGNFPGRFSGRQFSNSRSEMNVSTLELGDSALYLCASSPGLVPDTQYFGPGTRLTVL.

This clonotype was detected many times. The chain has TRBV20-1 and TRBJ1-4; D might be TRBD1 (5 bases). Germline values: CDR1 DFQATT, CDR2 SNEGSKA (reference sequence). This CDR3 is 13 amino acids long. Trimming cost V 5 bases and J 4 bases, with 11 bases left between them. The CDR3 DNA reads TGCAGTGCTTCGGGACTGTTTAATGAAAAACTGTTTTTT. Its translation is CSASGLFNEKLFF.